Shown below are 30 T cell receptor beta chains from a single sample sequenced in a study of control samples from healthy donors and cancer patients. Measured with immunoSEQ multiplex PCR; TCRdb has only the in-frame clones, and not every one. The profile shows roughly 83,000 clones, approximately 78% of them singletons. Sequenced material: blood. The receptors originated from a woman aged 55-69 years in good health.

CDR3 loop: CASSLVAGWSEQFF. CDR3 coding DNA: TGTGCCAGCAGCTTAGTAGCGGGATGGTCCGAGCAGTTCTTC. V usage is TRBV7-9 and J usage is TRBJ2-1; TRBD2 agrees at 8 bases. After removal of 1 base from V and 10 bases from J, the junction contained 6 bases not matched to a gene. The germline V gene has CDR1 SEHNR and CDR2 FQNEAQ (reference sequence). The CDR3 consists of 14 residues.

The chain uses TRBV20-1 and TRBJ2-3; D gene ambiguous. Deletions cut 2 bases from V and 6 bases from J, with 3 bases between. CDR3 length equals 10 residues. Germline CDR1 reads DFQATT; CDR2 reads SNEGSKA (reference sequence). In DNA form, the CDR3 reads TGCAGTGCTAGATCGGATACGCAGTATTTT. This encodes CSARSDTQYF.

The chain combines TRBV27 with TRBJ2-3; no clear D gene. CDR1 MNHEY and CDR2 SMNVEV come from the germline V gene (reference sequence). The CDR3 is made up of 13 amino acids. Deletions cut 6 bases from V and 6 bases from J, with 13 bases between. The CDR3 loop reads CASRRSQRDTQYF. The CDR3 bases are TGTGCCAGCAGAAGGTCACAGAGGGATACGCAGTATTTT.

This clone was seen only once. The rearrangement links TRBV9 to TRBJ2-2, with D possibly being TRBD1 (5 bases). V lost 2 bases to trimming and J lost 2 bases, with 10 bases between them. The CDR3 has 15 amino acids. Germline V gene data show CDR1 as SGDLS and CDR2 as YYNGEE. CDR3 residues: CASSVSWGNTGELFF. CDR3 DNA: TGTGCCAGCAGCGTGAGTTGGGGCAACACCGGGGAGCTGTTTTTT.

The gene calls are TRBV19 and TRBJ2-1; 7 bases are a match to TRBD2. The J segment lost 7 bases and the V segment lost 7 bases, leaving 19 bases of the junction unmatched. The CDR3 runs to 17 residues. The germline V gene has CDR1 LNHDA and CDR2 SQIVND (reference sequence). CDR3 sequence (DNA): TGTGCCAGTAAGGCAAGTGGGCAAGCGGGGTTTCGGAATGAGCAGTTCTTC. This gives the protein CASKASGQAGFRNEQFF.

The J gene is TRBJ2-5, the V gene TRBV5-4, with 13 bases fitting TRBD2. With V trimmed by 4 bases and J by 2 bases, 5 bases remained unmatched. The CDR3 length is 16 residues. Germline CDR1 SGHNT, CDR2 YYREEE (reference sequence). The CDR3 protein is CASSMGLAGTQETQYF. CDR3 sequence (DNA): TGTGCCAGCAGCATGGGACTAGCGGGAACTCAAGAGACCCAGTACTTC.

The CDR3 protein is CASTRGRVATQYF. The CDR3 DNA reads TGTGCCAGCACCCGGGGTCGGGTGGCGACCCAGTACTTC. J is TRBJ2-5 and V is TRBV6-5; possible D gene TRBD2, 5 bases. The germline V and J ends were trimmed by 7 bases and 7 bases, with 16 bases remaining between them. The CDR3 consists of 13 residues. Germline loops: CDR1 MNHEY, CDR2 SVGAGI.

The genes are TRBV11-2 and TRBJ2-5, with a tentative D call TRBD2 (5 bases). Germline V lookup: CDR1 SGHAT, CDR2 FQNNGV. Trimming pared 3 bases from V and 5 bases from J, leaving 13 bases between. This CDR3 has 14 residues. CDR3 in amino acids: CASSFTGNTETQYF. The CDR3 coding sequence is TGTGCCAGCAGCTTCACCGGGAATACGGAGACCCAGTACTTC. The variable domain in full, completed from reference TRBV11-2 and TRBJ2-5, reads EAGVAQSPRYKIIEKRQSVAFWCNPISGHATLYWYQQILGQGPKLLIQFQNNGVVDDSQLPKDRFSAERLKGVDSTLKIQPAKLEDSAVYLCASSFTGNTETQYFGPGTRLLVL.

This chain connects TRBV19 to TRBJ1-1; unclear D gene. V lost 1 base to trimming and J lost 1 base, with 10 bases between them. From germline, CDR1 is LNHDA and CDR2 SQIVND (reference sequence). The length of the CDR3 is 15 residues. The CDR3 here is CASSIGFRENTEAFF. Written as DNA, the CDR3 is TGTGCCAGTAGTATAGGTTTTCGTGAGAACACTGAAGCTTTCTTT.

This rearrangement joins TRBV2 to TRBJ2-3, with D perhaps TRBD1 (5 bases). The V end was cut by 6 bases, the J end by 0 bases, with 10 bases between. This CDR3 has 14 amino acids. Germline-derived CDR1 and CDR2 are SNHLY and FYNNEI. The CDR3 region has the DNA TGTGCCAGCAGGACAGCAACTAGCACAGATACGCAGTATTTT. Amino acids: CASRTATSTDTQYF.

J is TRBJ2-7 and V is TRBV6-5; D is possibly TRBD1 (5 bases). The CDR3 is 11 amino acids. Germline V gives CDR1 MNHEY, CDR2 SVGAGI. Trimming shortened V by 7 bases and J by 4 bases, and 8 bases separated the two germline ends. DNA of the CDR3: TGTGCCAGCACAGGGCAATACGAGCAGTACTTC. Protein product: CASTGQYEQYF.

This clone was seen more than once but under ten times. The chain uses TRBV27 and TRBJ1-2, with a possible D match to TRBD1 (5 bases). Trimming shortened V by 4 bases and J by 8 bases, and 14 bases separated the two germline ends. Per germline, CDR1 MNHEY and CDR2 SMNVEV (reference sequence). The CDR3 consists of 13 residues. CDR3 in DNA: TGTGCCAGCAGTTATTCTAATCGGGGGGGCTACACCTTC. This encodes CASSYSNRGGYTF.

This clone was seen only once. V is TRBV9 and J is TRBJ1-1; unclear D gene. This CDR3 has 13 residues. Germline CDR1 is SGDLS and CDR2 is YYNGEE. V lost 0 bases and J 2 bases, leaving 5 bases between the germline ends. Here the CDR3 reads CASSVGTNTEAFF. CDR3 bases: TGTGCCAGCAGCGTAGGGACCAACACTGAAGCTTTCTTT.

This clone has more than one count but fewer than ten. The V call is TRBV5-6, the J call TRBJ1-1; 7 bases are shared with TRBD1. V lost 5 bases to trimming and J lost 3 bases; unmatched junction nucleotides: 4. Germline V gives CDR1 SGHDT, CDR2 YYEEEE. This CDR3 has 13 residues. The DNA for the CDR3 is TGTGCCAGCAGTTTAACAGGGGACACTGAAGCTTTCTTT. Its translation is CASSLTGDTEAFF.

The rearrangement joins TRBV5-8 to TRBJ2-7, with a possible D match to TRBD1 (6 bases). V was shortened by 3 bases and J by 0 bases, with 10 bases between the two germline ends. CDR3 size: 14 residues. Germline V gene sequence: CDR1 SGHTS, CDR2 YDEGEE. The CDR3 DNA reads TGTGCCAGCAGCTCAACAGGGACCTCCTACGAGCAGTACTTC. Its translation is CASSSTGTSYEQYF.

V and J are TRBV12-3 or TRBV12-4 and TRBJ2-5; D gene ambiguous. The CDR3 extends over 13 amino acids. V shed 0 bases and J shed 3 bases, with 5 bases lying between them. The CDR3 sequence is CASSLAQKETQYF. CDR3 DNA: TGTGCCAGCAGTTTAGCACAGAAAGAGACCCAGTACTTC.

This sequence joins TRBV3-1 (or the pseudogene TRBV3-2) and TRBJ2-5, with TRBD1 as a possible D gene (6 bases). The germline V gene has CDR1 LGHDT and CDR2 YNNKEL (reference sequence). With 1 base removed from V and 5 bases from J, the gap between germline ends came to 14 bases. The CDR3 length is 15 residues. The CDR3 bases are TGTGCCAGCAGCCAAGTTAACAGGGATTTGGAGACCCAGTACTTC. This sequence encodes CASSQVNRDLETQYF.

The chain recombines TRBV10-1 with TRBJ1-5; weak D call: TRBD1 (6 bases). The CDR3 length is 16 residues. Trimming removed 6 bases at V and 0 bases at J, with 15 bases between. Germline loops: CDR1 WNHNN, CDR2 SYGVQD (reference sequence). The DNA for the CDR3 is TGCGCCAGCAGCCCCGGGGGCGACGGTAGCAATCAGCCCCAGCATTTT. Translating it yields CASSPGGDGSNQPQHF.

V usage is TRBV5-5 and J usage is TRBJ1-6; 7 bases are shared with TRBD1. The germline V gene encodes CDR1 SGHKS and CDR2 YYEKEE (reference sequence). The junction had 4 bases not matched to a gene; V was cut back by 0 bases and J by 7 bases. This CDR3 contains 15 residues. In DNA form, the CDR3 reads TGTGCCAGCAGCTTGGCCGGGACAGAAAATTCACCCCTCCACTTT. Translated, it gives CASSLAGTENSPLHF. Full variable domain (outside the CDR3, taken from reference TRBV5-5 and TRBJ1-6): DAGVTQSPTHLIKTRGQQVTLRCSPISGHKSVSWYQQVLGQGPQFIFQYYEKEERGRGNFPDRFSARQFPNYSSELNVNALLLGDSALYLCASSLAGTENSPLHFGNGTRLTVT.

This chain connects TRBV6-4 to TRBJ2-3; tentative D call: TRBD2 (5 bases). CDR1 MRHNA and CDR2 SNTAGT come from the germline V gene. CDR3 length: 16 residues. V was cut by 1 base and J by 6 bases, with 17 bases left in between. The DNA of the CDR3 is TGTGCCAGCAGTGACTGGAGTCTCGGACTCCCGGATACGCAGTATTTT. Amino acids: CASSDWSLGLPDTQYF.

The chain joins TRBV21-1 to TRBJ1-1. TRBV21-1 is a known pseudogene. The CDR3 contains 13 residues. The CDR3 loop reads CATPRGLNTEAFF. In DNA, the CDR3 is TGTGCCACCCCCCGGGGTTTGAACACTGAAGCTTTCTTT.

The rearrangement uses TRBV7-7 and TRBJ2-5, with TRBD2 matching over 13 bases. The CDR3 consists of 15 residues. The J segment lost 2 bases and the V segment lost 5 bases, leaving 2 bases of the junction unmatched. Germline V gene data show CDR1 as SSHAT and CDR2 as FNYEAQ (reference sequence). CDR3 sequence (DNA): TGTGCCAGCAGCCCGGGACTAGCGGGGCAAGAGACCCAGTACTTC. It codes for CASSPGLAGQETQYF.

Only one count was recorded for this clone. This chain's CDR3 is CASNSLGNYNEQFF. The CDR3 DNA reads TGTGCCAGCAACAGTTTAGGGAACTACAATGAGCAGTTCTTC. V is TRBV27 and J is TRBJ2-1; D is undetermined. The V and J ends lost 7 bases and 3 bases respectively, with 13 bases between them. This CDR3 contains 14 residues. Germline lookup yields CDR1 MNHEY and CDR2 SMNVEV (reference sequence).

This clone was observed a handful of times. The chain uses TRBV5-1 and TRBJ2-7, with 10 nucleotides matching TRBD2. CDR3 length: 15 residues. The germline V gene encodes CDR1 SGHRS and CDR2 YFSETQ. The V gene end was trimmed by 0 bases and the J gene end by 3 bases; junction bases not matched to a gene: 3. CDR3 sequence: CASSLGRTSGYEQYF. CDR3 coding DNA: TGCGCCAGCAGCTTGGGGAGGACTAGCGGCTACGAGCAGTACTTC.

This rearrangement joins TRBV18 to TRBJ2-7; 10 nucleotides match TRBD1. The CDR3 covers 13 residues. Germline V gene lookup returns CDR1 KGHSH and CDR2 LQKENI. Trimming cost V 6 bases and J 5 bases; bases outside gene matches: 4. The CDR3, as DNA: TGTGCCAGCTCGGCAGGGACAGGGGACGAGCAGTACTTC. It encodes CASSAGTGDEQYF.

This clone was counted between two and nine times. The rearrangement links TRBV7-6 to TRBJ2-5; possible D gene TRBD2, 6 bases. This CDR3 comprises 16 residues. From germline, CDR1 is SGHVS and CDR2 FNYEAQ. V lost 0 bases, J lost 3 bases, and 14 bases lay in between. The CDR3 DNA sequence: TGTGCCAGCAGCTTAGCGGGACGGAGGGAGAAAGAGACCCAGTACTTC. Its translation is CASSLAGRREKETQYF.

The chain couples TRBV28 to TRBJ1-5, with TRBD1 matching 9 bases. V trimming: 4 bases; J trimming: 2 bases; junction bases outside the gene matches: 3. This CDR3 spans 15 amino acids. CDR1 is MDHEN and CDR2 is SYDVKM in the germline V gene. The CDR3 bases are TGTGCCAGCAGTTCACAGGGGGCAGGCAATCAGCCCCAGCATTTT. Residues: CASSSQGAGNQPQHF.

The chain joins TRBV27 to TRBJ2-1; 7 bases agree with TRBD1. This CDR3 has 15 amino acids. CDR1 and CDR2 from the germline V gene are MNHEY and SMNVEV (reference sequence). Trimming at V came to 6 bases and at J to 6 bases, leaving 11 bases not matched to a gene. Here the CDR3 DNA reads TGTGCCAGCAGCTCTGGACAGGTTCAAGCCAATGAGCAGTTCTTC. It encodes CASSSGQVQANEQFF.

This clone was counted between two and nine times. This chain links TRBV24-1 with TRBJ2-3, with D perhaps TRBD2 (6 bases). CDR3 length: 14 residues. V dropped 5 bases and J dropped 5 bases, with 13 bases sitting between them. Per the germline V gene, CDR1 is KGHDR and CDR2 is SFDVKD. The CDR3: CATSVEASVDTQYF. For the CDR3, the DNA is TGTGCCACCAGTGTGGAGGCTAGCGTAGATACGCAGTATTTT.

This chain links TRBV12-3 or TRBV12-4 with TRBJ2-7; 9 positions agree with TRBD1. V shed 4 bases and J 12 bases; nucleotides not matched to a gene: 7. CDR3 size: 12 residues. CDR3 bases: TGTGCCAGCAGTTCCGGGACAGGGTTTCGGTACTTC. Translating gives CASSSGTGFRYF.